This TCR beta chain was sequenced in a study of blood T cell repertoires in COVID-19. For the study at large: Sites in the United States, Italy and Spain provided acute and convalescent COVID-19 samples. Sources were T cells, B-cell-depleted T cells, or PBMCs; the material itself was cDNA or gDNA.

Per the authors' pipeline: Amplification from reference gene primers served as the basis for estimated nucleated cell counts. Sequencing was performed with immunoSEQ multiplex PCR; in TCRdb, only in-frame clones are kept and a portion is missing. Clone size and the V and J calls come from that table; the DNA yielded D and trimming. The data contain 250,000 or so clones, 88% of them singletons. Germline V gives CDR1 KGHSH, CDR2 LQKENI. CDR3 length equals 14 residues. The trim removed 6 bases at V and 1 base at J, leaving 6 bases unmatched. The specimen was peripheral blood. V gene TRBV18 combines with J gene TRBJ2-7; 7 nucleotides line up with TRBD2. The origin of this receptor is a young woman with acute or convalescent COVID-19. DNA for the CDR3: TGTGCCAGCTCTTGGGGGGGACTTTCCTACGAGCAGTACTTC. The encoded protein is CASSWGGLSYEQYF.